This is a list of T cell receptor beta chains from one sample in a study of shared T cell receptors in the human thymus. Libraries were prepared by immunoSEQ multiplex PCR; TCRdb keeps only in-frame clonotypes and omits some of them. The sample lists tens of thousands of clones, 90% to 95% occurring once. The material sequenced was thymocytes. These receptor sequences come from a human donor. The CDR3 runs from the conserved cysteine through the conserved F or W. Fields, in order: V gene, D gene, J gene, clone size, CDR3 DNA, CDR3 protein. D genes are given only for firm matches. Some rows mark clone size as missing; the rest say once, few, many or name a class of expanded clone.

>TRBV19|-|TRBJ2-7|-
TGTGCCAGTAGAGGTTTGGGGGAGTCGGACGAGCAGTACTTC
CASRGLGESDEQYF
>TRBV4-3|TRBD2|TRBJ2-1|few
TGCGCCAGCAGCCAAGGGGAGCGGGGGGGCTACAATGAGCAGTTCTTC
CASSQGERGGYNEQFF
>TRBV4-1|TRBD2|TRBJ2-5|-
TGCGCCAGCAGCCAACGGGCCGGTTTCGGGGGGTACCAAGAGACCCAGTACTTC
CASSQRAGFGGYQETQYF
>TRBV7-8|-|TRBJ2-7|-
TGTGCCAGCAGCTTAGCCTTAGGACAGTCCTCCTACGAGCAGTACTTC
CASSLALGQSSYEQYF
>TRBV4-1|-|TRBJ2-3|-
TGCGCCAGCAGCCAACTTCCGCGAGACAGCACAGATACGCAGTATTTT
CASSQLPRDSTDTQYF
>TRBV4-3|TRBD1|TRBJ2-7|-
TGCGCCAGCAGCCAAGTGGCAGGGGGTCCTGTATACGAGCAGTACTTC
CASSQVAGGPVYEQYF
>TRBV7-2|-|TRBJ1-2|-
TGTGCCAGCAGCTTCGGACGAAGGGATGGCTACACCTTC
CASSFGRRDGYTF
>TRBV9|-|TRBJ2-3|-
TGTGCCAGCAGCGTAGCAGGAGATACGCAGTATTTT
CASSVAGDTQYF
>TRBV7-9|TRBD1|TRBJ1-3|-
TGTGCCAGCACCAACCCACCAGACAGGGCTTCTGGAAACACCATATATTTT
CASTNPPDRASGNTIYF
>TRBV5-1|TRBD1|TRBJ2-1|once
TGCGCCAGCAGCGCTCGGACAGGGGAACCCAACAATGAGCAGTTCTTC
CASSARTGEPNNEQFF
>TRBV5-5|-|TRBJ2-3|-
TGTGCCAGCAGCTTGGGAATCACAGATACGCAGTATTTT
CASSLGITDTQYF
>TRBV9|-|TRBJ2-5|-
TGTGCCAGCAGCCCCACCCCCCCGGGACAACCTAGCCTTGGGCAAGAGACCCAGTACTTC
CASSPTPPGQPSLGQETQYF
>TRBV6-4|-|TRBJ2-3|-
TGTGCCAGCGGGATGGGGGATACGCAGTATTTT
CASGMGDTQYF
>TRBV4-3|TRBD1|TRBJ1-4|-
TGCGCCAGCAGCCCTGGACAGGGGAGGGAAAAACTGTTTTTT
CASSPGQGREKLFF
>TRBV7-2|-|TRBJ1-3|-
TGTGCGAAGTCAGGGAATGGAAACACCATATATTTT
CAKSGNGNTIYF
>TRBV19|-|TRBJ2-3|-
TGTGCCAGTAGCACGGGCCGGGGGACAGATACGCAGTATTTT
CASSTGRGTDTQYF
>TRBV30|-|TRBJ2-3|-
TGTGCCTGGAGTCGGGACCCAACACGGCAAGATACGCAGTATTTT
CAWSRDPTRQDTQYF
>TRBV7-6|TRBD1|TRBJ1-4|-
TGTGCCAGCAGCGAAAAAAGGGGGCGGAGAGAAAAACTGTTTTTT
CASSEKRGRREKLFF
>TRBV2|TRBD2|TRBJ2-1|-
TGTGCCAGCCGCCCCGGGGAAACCGTAGCGGGGCAGTTCTTC
CASRPGETVAGQFF
>TRBV19|-|TRBJ2-7|-
TGTGCCAGTAGTATGGAATTAGCGGAAGGGGCAAAGGCCTACGAGCAGTACTTC
CASSMELAEGAKAYEQYF
>TRBV27|TRBD2|TRBJ2-2|-
TGTGCCAGCAGCAACGCCCTAGCGGGGGAAAACACCGGGGAGCTGTTTTTT
CASSNALAGENTGELFF
>TRBV9|-|TRBJ1-2|-
TGTGCCAGCAGCTCAGAGGACAGAACCCCTAACTATGGCTACACCTTC
CASSSEDRTPNYGYTF
>TRBV6-5|-|TRBJ2-7|once
TGTGCCAGCAGGCCGGATGGGGGCTCCTACGAGCAGTACTTC
CASRPDGGSYEQYF
>TRBV7-3|-|TRBJ1-1|-
TGTGCCAGCAGCTTAGCTAGGGGGGACCCCACTGAAGCTTTCTTT
CASSLARGDPTEAFF
>TRBV7-6|TRBD2|TRBJ2-2|-
TGTGCCAGCAGCTTTGAACTAGCGGGGGTTGGTTGGTGGACCGGGGAGCTGTTTTTT
CASSFELAGVGWWTGELFF
>TRBV21-1|-|TRBJ1-4|-
TGTGCCAGCAGCAAGAGGACAAGATACCCCCGAAATGAAAAACTGTTTTTT
CASSKRTRYPRNEKLFF
>TRBV6-1|-|TRBJ2-3|-
TGTGCCAGCAGGAATCTCGCCCGGGCCTCAGATACGCAGTATTTT
CASRNLARASDTQYF
>TRBV4-1|TRBD1|TRBJ1-4|-
TGCGCCAGCAGCCAAGATGGGACAGGTCGTAATGAAAAACTGTTTTTT
CASSQDGTGRNEKLFF
>TRBV10-3|TRBD1|TRBJ2-5|-
TGTGCCATCCCCGGGACAGGGGCTTCGGAGACCCAGTACTTC
CAIPGTGASETQYF
>TRBV27|-|TRBJ2-5|-
TGTGCCAGCAGTTCGAGGGGGGAAGAGACCCAGTACTTC
CASSSRGEETQYF
>TRBV29-1|-|TRBJ2-7|-
TGCAGCGTATTAGACAGGTTCTCCTACGAGCAGTACTTC
CSVLDRFSYEQYF
>TRBV27|-|TRBJ1-5|-
TGTGCCAGCAGTCCCACGTTAGGGTCAGGGCATCAGCCCCAGCATTTT
CASSPTLGSGHQPQHF
>TRBV25-1|-|TRBJ1-1|-
TGTGCCAGCAGGGAGGTCGCAGGGAACACTGAAGCTTTCTTT
CASREVAGNTEAFF
>TRBV4-1|TRBD2|TRBJ2-1|-
TGCGCCAGCAGCCAAGATGGGCCAGCGGGGAGAAGCGATGAGCAGTTCTTC
CASSQDGPAGRSDEQFF
>TRBV7-9|-|TRBJ1-6|-
TGTGCCAGCAGCTTAAGGGTATATAGCATATATGATAATTCACCCCTCCACTTT
CASSLRVYSIYDNSPLHF
>TRBV29-1|-|TRBJ1-1|-
TGCAGCGTTGAAGTGGCAGGGGCCGCTGAAGCTTTCTTT
CSVEVAGAAEAFF
>TRBV7-9|-|TRBJ2-2|-
TGTGCCAGCAGCTTTTCCAGGGCGAACACCGGGGAGCTGTTTTTT
CASSFSRANTGELFF
>TRBV5-6|-|TRBJ1-1|-
TGTGCCAGCAGCTTGGATCTTGGGGATCCCCCTTCTGAAGCTTTCTTT
CASSLDLGDPPSEAFF
>TRBV7-9|-|TRBJ2-1|-
TGTGCCAGCAGCTCAATTGGACAGATATTATACAATGAGCAGTTCTTC
CASSSIGQILYNEQFF
>TRBV5-8|-|TRBJ1-1|few
TGTGCCAGCAGCTTTGAGGGGAACACTGAAGCTTTCTTT
CASSFEGNTEAFF
>TRBV5-1|-|TRBJ1-4|-
TGCGCCAGCAGCTTGCGTCCCTCCAATGACAGATTTAATGAAAAACTGTTTTTT
CASSLRPSNDRFNEKLFF
>TRBV10-1|-|TRBJ1-4|-
TGCGCCAGCAGCCCCGATTGGGAAGGATCGGGGGCAACTAATGAAAAACTGTTTTTT
CASSPDWEGSGATNEKLFF
>TRBV25-1|TRBD1|TRBJ1-5|few
TGTGCCAGCAGTGGACCCCGACAGGGTAGCAATCAGCCCCAGCATTTT
CASSGPRQGSNQPQHF
>TRBV6-4|-|TRBJ1-1|-
TGTGCCAGCAGTGACTCCTATGGGGACACTGAAGCTTTCTTT
CASSDSYGDTEAFF
>TRBV21-1|-|TRBJ2-1|-
TGTGCCAGCATCACCCTAGCGGACCTTTACAATGAGCAGTTCTTC
CASITLADLYNEQFF
>TRBV4-2|-|TRBJ1-5|-
TGTGCCAGCAGCCAAGCGGTAGACAATCAGCCCCAGCATTTT
CASSQAVDNQPQHF
>TRBV2|-|TRBJ2-5|few
TGTGCCAGCAGTGAGGTAGGGGGGGCACCCGGAGAGACCCAGTACTTC
CASSEVGGAPGETQYF
>TRBV4-2|TRBD2|TRBJ2-3|-
TGTGCCAGCAGCCAGACAGAGCATAGGCGGGGGGCCACAGATACGCAGTATTTT
CASSQTEHRRGATDTQYF
>TRBV2|-|TRBJ1-2|-
TGTGCCAGCAGTGTCGAAGGGGCTTGGGGCTACACCTTC
CASSVEGAWGYTF
>TRBV18|TRBD2|TRBJ2-3|once
TGTGCCAGCTCACCCAGACTAGCAGCCCACACAGATACGCAGTATTTT
CASSPRLAAHTDTQYF
>TRBV2|TRBD1|TRBJ1-2|-
TGTGCCAGCAGTACTACGGACAGGGGGCCTCGGGGCTACACCTTC
CASSTTDRGPRGYTF
>TRBV7-9|-|TRBJ1-5|-
TGTGCCAGCAGCTTGGGGGGTACCTTTTCTCAGCCCCAGCATTTT
CASSLGGTFSQPQHF
>TRBV27|-|TRBJ1-4|-
TGTGCCAGCAGTTTAAAAAATCGGGGGAGGGGTGAAAAACTGTTTTTT
CASSLKNRGRGEKLFF
>TRBV6-4|-|TRBJ2-1|-
TGTGCCAGCAGAGTATCAGGCTACAATGAGCAGTTCTTC
CASRVSGYNEQFF
>TRBV25-1|TRBD1|TRBJ1-2|once
TGTGCCAGCAGGTGGGACAGGGAGGGCCCGTACGGTGGCTACACCTTC
CASRWDREGPYGGYTF